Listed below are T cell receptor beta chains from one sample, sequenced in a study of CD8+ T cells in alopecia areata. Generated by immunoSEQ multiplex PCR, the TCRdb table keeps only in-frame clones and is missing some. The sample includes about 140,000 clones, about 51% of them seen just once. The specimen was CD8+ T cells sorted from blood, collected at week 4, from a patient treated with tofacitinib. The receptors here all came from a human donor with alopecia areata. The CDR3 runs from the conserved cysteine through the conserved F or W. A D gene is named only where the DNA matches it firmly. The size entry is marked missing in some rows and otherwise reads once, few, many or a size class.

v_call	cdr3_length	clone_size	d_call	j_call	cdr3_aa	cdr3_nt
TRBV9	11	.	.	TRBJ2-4	CASSVGNIQYF	TGTGCCAGCAGCGTCGGAAACATTCAGTACTTC
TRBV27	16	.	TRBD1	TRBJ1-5	CASSPTTRQGSVAQHF	TGTGCCAGCAGCCCTACCACGAGACAGGGTAGTGTGGCCCAGCATTTT
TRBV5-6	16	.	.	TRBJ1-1	CASSTGTPKMNTEAFF	TGTGCCAGCAGCACCGGGACACCGAAAATGAACACTGAAGCTTTCTTT
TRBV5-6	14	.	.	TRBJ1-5	CASSFGGDNQPQHF	TGTGCCAGCAGCTTCGGCGGTGACAATCAGCCCCAGCATTTT
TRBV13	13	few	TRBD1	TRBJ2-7	CASSLETGVEQYF	TGTGCCAGCAGCTTAGAGACAGGGGTCGAGCAGTACTTC
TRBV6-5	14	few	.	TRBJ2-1	CASSSFLRGFEQFF	TGTGCCAGCAGTTCTTTCCTTAGGGGCTTTGAGCAGTTCTTC
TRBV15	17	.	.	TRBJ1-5	CATSGGVQELSNQPQHF	TGTGCCACCAGCGGGGGGGTACAGGAGTTGAGCAATCAGCCCCAGCATTTT
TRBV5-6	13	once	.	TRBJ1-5	CASSLGGDQPQHF	TGTGCCAGCAGCTTGGGAGGAGATCAGCCCCAGCATTTT
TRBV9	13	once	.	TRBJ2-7	CASSVVSGYEQYF	TGTGCCAGCAGCGTAGTATCCGGCTACGAGCAGTACTTC
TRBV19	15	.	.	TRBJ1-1	CASSTTRTENTEAFF	TGTGCCAGTAGTACCACCAGGACTGAGAACACTGAAGCTTTCTTT
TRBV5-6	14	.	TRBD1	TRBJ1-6	CASSWGQPNSPLHF	TGTGCCAGCAGCTGGGGACAGCCAAATTCACCCCTCCACTTT
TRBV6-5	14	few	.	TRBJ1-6	CASSYREGYSPLHF	TGTGCCAGCAGTTACCGCGAGGGGTACTCACCCCTCCACTTT
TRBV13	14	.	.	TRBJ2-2	CASSRPGESGELFF	TGTGCCAGCAGCCGACCAGGGGAATCCGGGGAGCTGTTTTTT
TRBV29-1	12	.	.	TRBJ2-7	CSVEGQGYEQYF	TGCAGCGTTGAGGGGCAGGGCTACGAGCAGTACTTC
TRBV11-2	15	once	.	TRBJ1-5	CASSLNRDSNQPQHF	TGTGCCAGCAGCTTGAACAGGGATAGCAATCAGCCCCAGCATTTT
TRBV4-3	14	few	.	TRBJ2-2	CASSQVGGDGELFF	TGCGCCAGCAGCCAAGTCGGGGGCGACGGGGAGCTGTTTTTT
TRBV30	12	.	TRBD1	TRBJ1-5	CAWTTGGQPQHF	TGTGCCTGGACTACAGGGGGCCAGCCCCAGCATTTT
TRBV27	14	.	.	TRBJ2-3	CASSFRGLPDTQYF	TGTGCCAGCAGTTTTAGGGGTTTACCAGATACGCAGTATTTT
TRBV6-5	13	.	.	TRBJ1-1	CASSYNRNTEAFF	TGTGCCAGCAGTTACAATCGGAACACTGAAGCTTTCTTT
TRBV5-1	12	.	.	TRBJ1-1	CASSFLGTEAFF	TGCGCCAGCAGCTTCTTAGGGACTGAAGCTTTCTTT
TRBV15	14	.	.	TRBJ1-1	CATSSARLNTEAFF	TGTGCCACCAGCAGCGCACGCCTGAACACTGAAGCTTTCTTT
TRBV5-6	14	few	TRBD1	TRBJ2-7	CASSSRTGDYEQYF	TGTGCCAGCAGCTCGAGGACAGGGGACTACGAGCAGTACTTC
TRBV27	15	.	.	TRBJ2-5	CASSPTDGRQETQYF	TGTGCCAGCAGTCCCACAGATGGGAGGCAAGAGACCCAGTACTTC